This paragraph covers one T cell receptor (beta chain) sequence. This clone's antigen is unknown. No base quality information exists; no much larger clone differs at one position. This record comes from a study of cytomegalovirus exposure and HLA in healthy donors (dated by TCRdb to about 2017). The study in broad terms: According to an earlier analysis of a few hundred of the donors, 150 million to 200 million T cells yielded 95 million to 140 million unique TCR beta sequences and 276 Gb of sequence data. The study profiled the T cell repertoires of 550 to 700 subjects by immunosequencing and related them to cytomegalovirus serostatus. Across around 400 genotyped donors of the cohort, an average of about 250,000 unique TCR beta nucleotide sequences per donor were sequenced, and 15% to 20% of those sequences were non-productive. To predict cytomegalovirus infection status, the study brought together high-throughput TCR immunosequencing, statistical association of individual TCRs with disease status, and machine learning. Every discovery cohort repertoire had been produced on one sequencing platform. Both class I and class II loci were covered by HLA typing, at four-digit resolution. In a later analysis, previously published TCR beta repertoires from more than 500 donors were re-analyzed and high-resolution HLA genotyping was added so that TCR occurrence patterns could be studied. The aim of the study was to test whether cataloging public T cell receptors could identify signatures of past pathogen exposure. Rather than drawing on any new phenotypic data, the later analysis identified candidate immune exposures from TCR beta sequences and the way those sequences occurred across donors. Typing coverage varied by locus: about 620-640 donors for A, B, C, DRB1 and DQB1; approximately 560 for DQA1; approximately 610 for DPA1; roughly 450 for DPB1. Of the roughly 400 genotyped donors, 65% to 90% fell in the genetic ancestry cluster associated with self-reported Caucasian donors. Alongside the repertoire data, information on donor age, sex, ethnicity and CMV serostatus was compiled. In an earlier analysis of roughly 580 of the donors, high-throughput TCR beta sequencing was used to judge whether each TCR beta V gene segment behaved as functional or pseudogenic. In a later genetic analysis, genome-wide SNP genotypes for about 60% of the 666 donors were used, and that subset was treated as a discovery cohort. Besides the first cohort of 666 subjects, a separate validation cohort made up of 120 different subjects was used. About 300 gigabases of sequencing data and 78 million or so unique TCR sequences were included in an early release covering about 600 HLA-typed donors. A few DR-DQ haplotypes were treated as single units for association and clustering because of strong linkage in the cohort.

The receptor library was made with the immunoSEQ multiplex PCR assay. For the multiplex PCR, a mixture combining 60 forward primers for TCR Vbeta segments and 13 reverse primers for TCR Jbeta segments was used. A multiplex PCR assay on genomic DNA amplified the CDR3 region of rearranged TCR beta genes. Amplified TCR beta libraries were sequenced as 87-base-pair reads on the Illumina HiSeq System. The paper's data handling went like this. A later analysis counted about 82 million unique TCR beta chains across the 550 to 800 repertoires, and around 12 million of these chains were shared by at least two donors. Raw reads were error-corrected and collapsed into unique sequences with a nearest-neighbor algorithm that merged closely related sequences to remove PCR and sequencing errors. Alignment of CDR3 sequences to IMGT reference sequences was used to assign V, D and J gene segments. For a sequence to be retained, at least a six-nucleotide match to both a V gene segment and a J gene segment was required. A rearrangement counted as productive if the CDR3 had no stop codons and remained in frame with V and J, and every other rearrangement counted as non-productive. CDR3 was defined by IMGT convention, running from the second conserved V-encoded cysteine to the conserved J-encoded phenylalanine. The earlier analysis of a few hundred of the donors excluded sequences that lacked an unambiguous match to a single V gene segment. In an earlier analysis of a few hundred of the donors, a V segment was called functional when productive rearrangements were above 56.7%, and segregating when the standard deviation between donors exceeded 5%. A statistical classification framework was developed to diagnose cytomegalovirus status using the catalog of TCR beta chain sequences. In a later analysis, V and J genes were assigned by comparing TCR nucleotide sequences against IMGT/GENE-DB human TR gene sequences. The TCRdist pipeline was used in a later analysis to assign CDR3 sequences and most-parsimonious VDJ recombination scenarios. In a later analysis, each TCR beta chain was defined by its CDR3 amino acid sequence together with its V-gene family, and reads lacking a unique V-gene family were excluded. As a way to deal with suspected cross-contamination and a sequencing artifact, a later analysis dropped 640 or so nucleotide sequences that were highly shared and had low generation probability. For each public chain, a later analysis derived a clonal expansion index from normalized ranks of inferred template counts within each repertoire. In a later analysis, generation probabilities were computed with a VDJ recombination model fitted to out-of-frame rearrangements, and the resulting probabilities were checked against IGoR. Hypergeometric tests were used in a later analysis to score TCR-TCR, TCR-HLA and TCR-CMV co-occurrence, with a repertoire-size bias correction applied to the TCR pairs. To estimate false discovery rates, a later analysis permuted the HLA or CMV assignments 20 times. In a later analysis, co-occurring TCRs were grouped using DBSCAN, and TCRdist sequence similarity was added for clustering within HLA-allele-positive subsets. Co-occurrence clustering excluded repertoires with fewer than 30,000 or more than 120,000 public chains, plus five with anomalous nucleotide sharing. TCRdb carries this immuneACCESS record with in-frame sequences only. Its versions omit some clonotypes, under half of them owing to an unresolved V gene in the studies checked, with the rest unexplained. D and trimming come from the DNA, and the V and J calls and clone size come from that table. Within this sample are about 140,000 clones, with approximately 79% of them counted one time only. The top ten constitute under 3.5% of the sample.

What the study reported, not specific to this receptor: Because counts were too low, around 17 rarely observed V segments, including chromosome 9 orphons, were left out of the earlier analysis of over 550 of the donors. For the cohort, immune exposure information was limited to CMV serostatus. The classifier was reported to diagnose cytomegalovirus status with high specificity and sensitivity in both the original and validation cohorts. Broadly in line with IMGT annotations, most TCR beta V segments showed up in productive rearrangements about 90% or about 30% of the time in an earlier analysis of 450 to 750 of the donors. Some IMGT-functional V segments, including TRBV6-2 and TRBV6-3, could not be distinguished by the 87-base-pair reads and were therefore excluded. In a later genetic analysis, fewer N-insertions in productive TCRs were reported among donors in an Asian-associated ancestry cluster than the 666-donor mean. A later analysis found that most CMV-associated TCR beta chains appeared HLA-restricted, with HLA associations seemingly driven largely by CMV exposure. When HLA alleles, especially DR and DQ, strongly co-occurred, attributing TCR associations to individual alleles was difficult. Linkage disequilibrium might explain the correlated functional status among segregating V segments, but an unknown experimental factor could not be excluded. In the study, some 160 TCR beta chains were listed as associated with cytomegalovirus. A further reported finding was that TCR beta sequences accurately predicted the HLA-A and HLA-B alleles for most subjects in the first cohort. Compared with equally common non-associated chains, HLA-associated TCR beta chains in a later analysis were more clonally expanded and had lower generation probabilities. This cohort had only TCR beta chains sequenced, and the lack of alpha or paired-chain data limited which features could be detected. A group of highly shared sequence variants was considered likely to be a technical artifact of the sequencing pipeline. According to a later analysis, parvovirus B19, influenza, CMV and Epstein-Barr virus appeared linked to several top co-occurrence clusters. It was suggested by the authors that the approach could potentially be generalized to other disease states and immunological phenotypes. In a later analysis, TCR association rates were found to vary across HLA loci, with the most associated TCRs seen for DRB1 alleles and the fewest for HLA-C alleles. In a later genetic analysis, a missense DCLRE1C variant was associated with V-gene and J-gene trimming of TCR beta chains, and the association was replicated in an independent cohort. In vitro tests confirmed that three of the cytomegalovirus-associated TCR beta chains recognize cytomegalovirus antigens. Roughly uniform sequencing depth across donors was assumed in presence/absence analyses, although this assumption may not hold. Most TCR sequences were observed very rarely across donors, whereas some public TCRs were present in many individuals. A later analysis associated 17,000 or so TCR beta sequences with specific HLA alleles at a false discovery rate of 0.05. HLA typing was unavailable for some donors at each locus, so association tests used only the typed subset.

Inclusive of the bounding cysteine and phenylalanine, the CDR3 is 14 residues long. Just CDR3 DNA is preserved here, 42 bases in frame from base 1. V drops 4 bases and J drops 1 base, leaving 10 bases in between. CDR1 SGHTA and CDR2 FQGNSA are derived from the germline V gene. The cohort consisted of 670 or so healthy bone marrow donors. Cohort members were all nominally healthy when sampled, although unrecorded immune exposures were likely present. The donor was CMV seronegative and was included in the group of about 350 seronegative cohort members. Every donor gave a peripheral blood sample, and the peripheral blood mononuclear cells from that sample were used for TCR beta sequencing. Genomic DNA was extracted from the blood cell samples with the Qiagen DNeasy Blood Extraction Kit.

The rearranged chain carries TRBV7-2 and TRBJ2-5; TRBD2 could be the D gene, as 5 bases match. The receptor was isolated from a woman in her 30s in good health and CMV-seronegative. Sample: PBMCs. The encoded CDR3 is CASSYGDIQETQYF. The DNA reads TGTGCCAGCAGCTACGGGGATATCCAAGAGACCCAGTACTTC.